This TCR beta chain was identified during a study of tumor-infiltrating lymphocytes in primary liver carcinoma. The authors took blood RNA from unsorted whole blood and also extracted germline DNA. V trimming: 6 bases; J trimming: 7 bases; junction bases outside the gene matches: 8. CDR3 length equals 13 residues. The germline V gene encodes CDR1 PRHDT and CDR2 FYEKMQ (reference sequence). Note on this clonotype: This sequence may be a read error, since a much larger clone differs from it by one base. A read error is likely, as this CDR3 ends without the conserved phenylalanine or tryptophan.

A constant-region primer served to make TCR beta cDNA from about 0.5 ug total RNA. Nested multiplex PCR, run for three rounds with slightly modified ARM-PCR, yielded TCR beta libraries. Running about 11 cycles apiece, the first two PCR rounds relied on TRBV1-TRBV30 forward primers together with a C-beta reverse primer. From the multiplex PCR reads, TCRdb called clonotypes with MiXCR, one entry per CDR3 protein. Of a few hundred thousand distinct CDR3 sequences in the sample, nearly 60% were seen once. Sequences were obtained from peripheral blood. This TCR derives from a woman in her twenties or thirties with primary liver carcinoma and hepatitis B virus infection. The genes are TRBV13 and TRBJ2-7; TRBD1 agrees at 8 bases. CDR3 loop: CASRQGGWGEQYL. Written as DNA, the CDR3 is TGTGCCAGCAGACAGGGGGGTTGGGGAGAGCAGTACCTC.